The clone carrying this T cell receptor (beta chain) was picked up one time. The sample comes from a study of blood T cell repertoires in COVID-19. Whole-study context: The United States, Italy and Spain provided the acute and convalescent COVID-19 samples. From T cells, B-cell-depleted T cells, or PBMCs came the material, which was cDNA or gDNA.

Unmatched junction bases numbered 7, after V lost 0 bases and J lost 7 bases. The CDR3 is made up of 17 amino acids. CDR1 and CDR2 from the germline V gene are SGHAT and FQNNGV. Authors' data handling: Estimates of nucleated cell counts were drawn from the amplification of reference gene primers. This table comes from immunoSEQ multiplex PCR, and its TCRdb copy is limited to in-frame clones, with some not included. V, J and clone size were drawn from that table, and D and trimming were deduced from the DNA. The sample comprises about 100,000 clones, approximately 86% of which are singletons, and under 15% rests with the top ten.

The clonotype was recovered from a man in his fifties or sixties with active or convalescent COVID-19. The sample comprised peripheral blood. The J gene is TRBJ2-1, the V gene TRBV11-2; TRBD2 matches at 12 bases. The CDR3 loop is CASSLDRLAGVKNEQFF. CDR3 bases: TGTGCCAGCAGCTTAGATCGACTAGCGGGAGTGAAAAATGAGCAGTTCTTC.